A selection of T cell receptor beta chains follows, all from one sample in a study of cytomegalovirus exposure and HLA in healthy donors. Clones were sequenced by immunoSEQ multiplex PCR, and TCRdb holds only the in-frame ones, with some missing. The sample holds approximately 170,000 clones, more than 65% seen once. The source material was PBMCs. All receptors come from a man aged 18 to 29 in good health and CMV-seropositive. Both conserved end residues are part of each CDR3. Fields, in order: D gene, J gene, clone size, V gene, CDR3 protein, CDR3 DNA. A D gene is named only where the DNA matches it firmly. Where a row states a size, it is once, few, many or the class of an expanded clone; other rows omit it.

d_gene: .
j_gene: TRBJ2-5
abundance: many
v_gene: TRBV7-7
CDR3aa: CASSLGRGISTETQYF
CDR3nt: TGTGCTAGCAGCTTAGGTCGGGGGATCTCGACAGAGACCCAGTACTTC

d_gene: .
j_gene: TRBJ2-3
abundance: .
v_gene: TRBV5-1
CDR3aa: CASSFNSRLTDTQYF
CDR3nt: TGCGCCAGCAGCTTCAACTCCAGACTCACAGATACGCAGTATTTT

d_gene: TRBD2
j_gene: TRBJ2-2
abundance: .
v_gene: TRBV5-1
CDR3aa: CASSLRPSGINTGELFF
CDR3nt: TGCGCCAGCAGCTTAAGACCTAGCGGGATTAACACCGGGGAGCTGTTTTTT

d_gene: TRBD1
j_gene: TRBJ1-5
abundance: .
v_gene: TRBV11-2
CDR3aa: CASSQGVSNQPQHF
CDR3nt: TGTGCCAGCAGCCAGGGGGTTAGCAATCAGCCCCAGCATTTT

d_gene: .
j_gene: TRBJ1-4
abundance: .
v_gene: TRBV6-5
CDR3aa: CASSLIGGKEKLFF
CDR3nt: TGTGCCAGCAGTCTTATCGGGGGGAAGGAAAAACTGTTTTTT

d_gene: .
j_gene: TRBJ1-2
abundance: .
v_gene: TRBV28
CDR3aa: CASSHRERYGYTF
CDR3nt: TGTGCCAGCAGTCACAGGGAACGCTATGGCTACACCTTC

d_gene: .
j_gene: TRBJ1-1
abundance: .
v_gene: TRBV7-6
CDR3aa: CASSPTDMNTEAFF
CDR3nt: TGTGCCAGCAGCCCAACTGATATGAACACTGAAGCTTTCTTT

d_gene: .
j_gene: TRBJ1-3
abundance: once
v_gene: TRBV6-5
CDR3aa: CASSGGNTGNTIYF
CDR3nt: TGTGCCAGCAGTGGGGGGAATACTGGAAACACCATATATTTT

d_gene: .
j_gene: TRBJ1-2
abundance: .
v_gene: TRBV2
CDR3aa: CASRLEKGLTYGYTF
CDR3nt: TGTGCCAGCAGGCTTGAGAAGGGGCTGACTTATGGCTACACCTTC

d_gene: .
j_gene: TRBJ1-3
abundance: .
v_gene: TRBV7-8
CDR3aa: CASSPAPPGGGNTIYF
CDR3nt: TGTGCCAGCAGCCCCGCCCCTCCTGGCGGTGGAAACACCATATATTTT

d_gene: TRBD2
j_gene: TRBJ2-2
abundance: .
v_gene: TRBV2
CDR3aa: CASSARTSGAGELFF
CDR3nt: TGTGCCAGCAGTGCCAGGACTAGCGGGGCCGGGGAGCTGTTTTTT

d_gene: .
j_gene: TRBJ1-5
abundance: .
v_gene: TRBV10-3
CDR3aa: CATQGKLSNQPQHF
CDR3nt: TGTGCCACCCAGGGAAAACTAAGCAATCAGCCCCAGCATTTT

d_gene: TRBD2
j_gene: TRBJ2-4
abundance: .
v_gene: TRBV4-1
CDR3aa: CASSQAPNSGTQKRDIQYF
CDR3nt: TGCGCCAGCAGCCAGGCCCCCAATAGCGGGACTCAAAAAAGGGACATTCAGTACTTC

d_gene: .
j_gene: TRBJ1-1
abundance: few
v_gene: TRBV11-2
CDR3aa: CASSLGGRPSTEAFF
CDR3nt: TGTGCCAGCAGCTTAGGTGGGAGGCCGAGCACTGAAGCTTTCTTT

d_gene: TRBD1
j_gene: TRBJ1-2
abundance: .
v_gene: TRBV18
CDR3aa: CASSPTGAPTNYGYTF
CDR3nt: TGTGCCAGCTCACCGACAGGGGCCCCCACTAACTATGGCTACACCTTC

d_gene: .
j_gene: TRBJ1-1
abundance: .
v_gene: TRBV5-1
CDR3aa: CASSPSTANTEAFF
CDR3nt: TGCGCCAGCAGCCCCTCGACAGCGAACACTGAAGCTTTCTTT

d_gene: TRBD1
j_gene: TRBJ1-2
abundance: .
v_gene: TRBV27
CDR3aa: CASSLLPGQGASHTSF
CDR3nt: TGTGCCAGCAGTTTGCTCCCGGGACAGGGGGCCTCCCACACAAGCTTC

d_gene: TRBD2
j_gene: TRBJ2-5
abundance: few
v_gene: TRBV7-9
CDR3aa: CASSLRASGGETQYF
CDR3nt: TGTGCCAGCAGCTTAAGGGCTAGCGGGGGAGAGACCCAGTACTTC

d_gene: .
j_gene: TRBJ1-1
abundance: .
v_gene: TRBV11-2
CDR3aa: CASSFRTDGYSEAFF
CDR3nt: TGTGCCAGCAGCTTTAGAACCGATGGTTATTCTGAAGCTTTCTTT

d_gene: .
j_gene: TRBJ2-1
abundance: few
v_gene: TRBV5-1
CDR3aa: CASSSGVGTAYNEQFF
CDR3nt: TGCGCCAGCAGCTCGGGGGTGGGGACAGCCTACAATGAGCAGTTCTTC

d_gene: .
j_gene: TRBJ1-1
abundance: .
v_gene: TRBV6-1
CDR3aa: CASSLTALNTEAFF
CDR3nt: TGTGCCAGCAGTTTGACAGCCCTTAACACTGAAGCTTTCTTT

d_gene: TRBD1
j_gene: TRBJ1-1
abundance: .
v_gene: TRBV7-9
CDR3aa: CASSWGQVNTEAFF
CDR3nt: TGTGCCAGCAGCTGGGGACAGGTGAACACTGAAGCTTTCTTT

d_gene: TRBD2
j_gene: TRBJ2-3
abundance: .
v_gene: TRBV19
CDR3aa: CASSTSGGATDTQYF
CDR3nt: TGTGCCAGTAGTACGAGCGGGGGGGCAACAGATACGCAGTATTTT

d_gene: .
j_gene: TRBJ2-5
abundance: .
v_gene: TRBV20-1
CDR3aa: CSASGETQYF
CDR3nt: TGCAGTGCTAGTGGCGAGACCCAGTACTTC

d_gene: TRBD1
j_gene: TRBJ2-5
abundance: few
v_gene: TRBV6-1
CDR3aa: CASSGQGETQYF
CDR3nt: TGTGCCAGCAGTGGACAGGGAGAGACCCAGTACTTC

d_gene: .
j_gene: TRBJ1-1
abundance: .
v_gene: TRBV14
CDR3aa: CASSPTILNTEAFF
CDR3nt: TGTGCCAGCAGCCCTACTATACTTAACACTGAAGCTTTCTTT

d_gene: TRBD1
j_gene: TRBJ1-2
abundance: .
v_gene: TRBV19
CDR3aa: CASSGPGQTLYGYTF
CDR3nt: TGTGCCAGTAGTGGACCGGGACAGACTCTCTATGGCTACACCTTC

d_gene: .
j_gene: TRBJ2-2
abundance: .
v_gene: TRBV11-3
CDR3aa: CASSWSSENTGELFF
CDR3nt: TGTGCCAGCAGCTGGAGTAGCGAGAACACCGGGGAGCTGTTTTTT

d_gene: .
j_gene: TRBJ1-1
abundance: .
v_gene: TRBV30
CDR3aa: CAWSPTVTEAFF
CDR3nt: TGTGCCTGGAGTCCAACGGTAACTGAAGCTTTCTTT

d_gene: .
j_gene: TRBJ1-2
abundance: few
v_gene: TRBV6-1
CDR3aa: CASGGAYGYTF
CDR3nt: TGTGCCAGCGGGGGGGCCTATGGCTACACCTTC

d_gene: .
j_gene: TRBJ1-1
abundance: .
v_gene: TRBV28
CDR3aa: CASSRTEAFF
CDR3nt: TGTGCCAGCAGTCGTACTGAAGCTTTCTTT

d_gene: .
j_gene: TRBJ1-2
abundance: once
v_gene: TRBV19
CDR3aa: CASSITGQTSYGYTF
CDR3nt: TGTGCCAGTAGTATTACAGGACAGACCTCCTATGGCTACACCTTC

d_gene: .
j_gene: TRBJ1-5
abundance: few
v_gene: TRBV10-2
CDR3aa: CASSESSGLPQHF
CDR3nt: TGCGCCAGCAGTGAGTCCAGTGGGCTACCCCAGCATTTT

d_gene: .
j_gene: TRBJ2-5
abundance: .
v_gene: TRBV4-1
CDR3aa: CASSQGTDLKQYF
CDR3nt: TGCGCCAGCAGCCAAGGGACAGACTTAAAACAGTACTTC

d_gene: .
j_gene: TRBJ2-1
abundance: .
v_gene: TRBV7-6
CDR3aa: CASSRTPYNEQFF
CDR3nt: TGTGCCAGCAGCCGGACACCCTACAATGAGCAGTTCTTC

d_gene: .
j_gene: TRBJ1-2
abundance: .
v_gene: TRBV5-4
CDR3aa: CASSQQGGGGYTF
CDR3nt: TGTGCCAGCAGCCAACAGGGAGGGGGAGGCTACACCTTC

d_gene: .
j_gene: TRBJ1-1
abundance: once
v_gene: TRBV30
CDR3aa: CAWSGTEMNTEAFF
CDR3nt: TGTGCCTGGAGTGGGACAGAAATGAACACTGAAGCTTTCTTT

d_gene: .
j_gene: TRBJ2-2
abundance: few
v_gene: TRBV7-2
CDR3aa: CASSFIRGSLGTGELFF
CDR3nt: TGTGCCAGCAGCTTTATACGAGGGAGTCTAGGCACCGGGGAGCTGTTTTTT

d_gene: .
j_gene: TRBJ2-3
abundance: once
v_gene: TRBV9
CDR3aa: CASSVGPSSTDTQYF
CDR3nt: TGTGCCAGCAGCGTAGGTCCCTCTAGCACAGATACGCAGTATTTT

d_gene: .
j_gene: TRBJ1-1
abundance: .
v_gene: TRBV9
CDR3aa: CASSVRGDTEAFF
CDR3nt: TGTGCCAGCAGCGTCCGGGGGGACACTGAAGCTTTCTTT

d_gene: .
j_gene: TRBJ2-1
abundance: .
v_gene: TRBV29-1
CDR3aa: CSVRVPPGMDNEQFF
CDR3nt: TGCAGCGTTCGGGTCCCCCCGGGAATGGACAATGAGCAGTTCTTC

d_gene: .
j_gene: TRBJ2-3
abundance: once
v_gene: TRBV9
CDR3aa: CASSVESSVRTDTQYF
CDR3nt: TGTGCCAGCAGCGTAGAGAGTAGTGTGAGGACAGATACGCAGTATTTT

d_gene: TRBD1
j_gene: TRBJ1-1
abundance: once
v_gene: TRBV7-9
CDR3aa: CASSLRRQGDTEAFF
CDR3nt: TGTGCCAGCAGCTTAAGGCGTCAGGGGGACACTGAAGCTTTCTTT

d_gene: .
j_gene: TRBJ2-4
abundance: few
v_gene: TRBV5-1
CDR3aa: CASSSRRGVDIQYF
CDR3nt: TGCGCCAGCAGCTCCCGCAGGGGGGTTGACATTCAGTACTTC

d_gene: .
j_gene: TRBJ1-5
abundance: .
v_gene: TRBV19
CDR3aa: CASTTWGENNQPQHF
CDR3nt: TGTGCCAGTACCACGTGGGGAGAAAACAATCAGCCCCAGCATTTT

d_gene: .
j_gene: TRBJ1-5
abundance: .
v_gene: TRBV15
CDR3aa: CATSRESPGDSNQPQHF
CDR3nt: TGTGCCACCAGCAGGGAGTCGCCCGGAGATAGCAATCAGCCCCAGCATTTT

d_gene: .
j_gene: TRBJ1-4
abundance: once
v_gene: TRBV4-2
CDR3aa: CASSQDRGRGDEKLFF
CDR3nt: TGTGCCAGCAGCCAAGATAGGGGCAGGGGAGACGAAAAACTGTTTTTT

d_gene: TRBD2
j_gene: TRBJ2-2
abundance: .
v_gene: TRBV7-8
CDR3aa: CASSARTSGGNTGELFF
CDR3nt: TGTGCCAGCAGCGCCCGGACTAGCGGGGGGAACACCGGGGAGCTGTTTTTT